The 14 T cell receptor beta chains presented below share a single source sample, sequenced in a study of T cells expressing NK-cell markers (dated by TCRdb to 2018 to 2020). The library was produced with 5' RACE. TCRdb records Illumina HiSeq 2000 as the sequencer. Each CDR3 protein sequence appears as one entry after TCRdb reprocessed the reads, and no DNA is included. In this sample's table one finds 550,000 or so distinct CDR3 sequences. The ten biggest clones cover less than 4.5% of the sample. The sequenced material came from blood T cells: a sorted CD56 or NKG2C T cell subset, CD4+ or CD8+ T cells, or bulk PBMC T cells (not recorded which). The receptors derive from a young man in good health. Donor details come from another sample of the same person, matched by shared clones.

The V and J genes are TRBV4-1 and TRBJ1-1; TCRdb reports TRBD1, a call that lacks DNA to check it against. The CDR3 runs to 18 residues. Germline V gene lookup returns CDR1 MGHRA and CDR2 YSYEKL. The CDR3 is CASSQIGQGRSFSTEAFF.

The rearrangement uses TRBV7-8 and TRBJ2-3. CDR1 SGHVS and CDR2 FQNEAQ come from the germline V gene. This CDR3 has 15 residues. The CDR3 here is CASSIRMATPDTQYF.

This chain links TRBV6-2 or TRBV6-3 with TRBJ2-2. CDR1 is MNHEY, CDR2 SVGEGT, per germline. The CDR3 has 13 amino acids. CDR3 sequence reads: CASSYADAGELFF.

This chain connects TRBV4-2 to TRBJ2-1; TCRdb indicates TRBD2, and absent DNA this call remains unverified. The germline CDR1 and CDR2 sequences are LGHNA and YNFKEQ. CDR3 length equals 18 residues. CDR3 sequence: CASSQGPGTRDSYNEQFF.

This chain joins TRBV4-2 and TRBJ1-4; the D gene TCRdb calls, TRBD1, cannot be checked with no DNA. The CDR3 runs to 14 residues. The V gene's germline CDR1 is LGHNA and CDR2 YNFKEQ. This CDR3 reads CASSRSGGSEKLFF.

The J gene is TRBJ2-7, the V gene TRBV7-2; TCRdb calls TRBD1, which cannot be checked without DNA. There are 16 residues in the CDR3. Germline V gives CDR1 SGHTA, CDR2 FQGNSA. The CDR3 sequence: CASSLATGGASYEQYF.

This sequence joins TRBV19 and TRBJ2-7; TCRdb calls TRBD1, which cannot be checked without DNA. The CDR3 has 15 amino acids. Germline V gene lookup returns CDR1 LNHDA and CDR2 SQIVND (reference sequence). CDR3 in amino acids: CASSVGTGRIYEQYF.

The chain carries TRBV24-1 and TRBJ1-2; absent DNA, TCRdb's TRBD1 call cannot be checked. The CDR3 spans 15 residues. Germline CDR1 reads KGHDR; CDR2 reads SFDVKD. The CDR3 loop reads CATSAPGQSQYGYTF.

The V and J genes are TRBV29-1 and TRBJ2-3; TCRdb lists TRBD2, though no DNA is available to test this call. Germline CDR1 and CDR2: SQVTM and ANQGSEA. The CDR3 totals 11 residues. The CDR3 sequence: CSVVSPEGKYF.

The chain employs TRBV3-1 and TRBJ2-1; TCRdb calls TRBD2, which cannot be checked without DNA. The length of the CDR3 is 16 residues. The germline CDR1 and CDR2 sequences are LGHDT and YNNKEL (reference sequence). CDR3 region: CASRERGSHSYNEQFF.

CDR3 sequence reads: CASSLGQVQETQYF. The chain links TRBV5-1 to TRBJ2-5; TCRdb outputs TRBD1, but without DNA this stays unchecked. The germline CDR1 and CDR2 sequences are SGHRS and YFSETQ. The CDR3 length is 14 residues.

The V gene is TRBV28, the J gene TRBJ1-5. The CDR3 is made up of 14 amino acids. The germline CDR1 and CDR2 sequences are MDHEN and SYDVKM. CDR3 region: CAVEGNHRDQPQHF.

The rearrangement uses TRBV10-1 and TRBJ2-3; there is no DNA to check the TCRdb D call of TRBD1. Per the germline V gene, CDR1 is WNHNN and CDR2 is SYGVQD (reference sequence). The CDR3 sequence is 16 residues long. CDR3 sequence reads: CASSDPPGKRADTQYF.

This sequence joins TRBV10-3 and TRBJ2-5; the TRBD1 assignment by TCRdb is unverifiable without DNA. CDR3 length equals 15 residues. CDR1 and CDR2 from the germline V gene are ENHRY and SYGVKD. This CDR3 is CAISDTTGGRETQYF.